Each of the 31 T cell receptor beta chains below was sequenced from the same sample in a study of cytomegalovirus exposure and HLA in healthy donors. Primers: 60 Vbeta forward and 13 Jbeta reverse. The assay was immunoSEQ multiplex PCR, and TCRdb's table has in-frame clones only and misses some. In the table there are about 160,000 clones, roughly four fifths of which are singletons. Sequencing was carried out using PBMCs. These TCRs come from a woman aged 50 to 60 in good health and CMV-seronegative.

The gene calls are TRBV4-1 and TRBJ2-1, with D possibly being TRBD1 (6 bases). Per the germline V gene, CDR1 is MGHRA and CDR2 is YSYEKL. Trimming removed 3 bases at V and 10 bases at J, with 13 bases between. This CDR3 is 13 amino acids long. The CDR3 region has the DNA TGCGCCAGCAGCCATGAGAGGGGGAACGAGCAGTTCTTC. Translation: CASSHERGNEQFF.

This sequence joins TRBV27 and TRBJ1-1; 10 bases line up with TRBD1. The V segment lost 5 bases and the J segment 10 bases; nucleotides outside the gene matches: 7. CDR1 is MNHEY, CDR2 SMNVEV, per germline (reference sequence). The length of the CDR3 is 13 residues. CDR3 nucleotide sequence: TGTGCCAGCAGTATCTCCGGGACAGGGGCAGCTTTCTTT. Its translation is CASSISGTGAAFF.

The genes are TRBV4-3 and TRBJ2-6, with a possible D match to TRBD2 (6 bases). The CDR3 is 15 residues long. Per the germline V gene, CDR1 is LGHNA and CDR2 is YSLEER. V was shortened by 0 bases and J by 4 bases, with 7 bases between the two germline ends. The CDR3 loop reads CASSQESGGANVLTF. DNA of the CDR3: TGCGCCAGCAGCCAAGAGAGCGGGGGGGCCAACGTCCTGACTTTC.

The DNA of the CDR3 is TGTGCCAGCAGGGCCGGACTAGCGGGTGCCTACAATGAGCAGTTCTTC. Translating it yields CASRAGLAGAYNEQFF. The rearrangement uses TRBV7-2 and TRBJ2-1; TRBD2 agrees at 11 bases. Per the germline V gene, CDR1 is SGHTA and CDR2 is FQGNSA. The CDR3 runs to 16 residues. V shed 6 bases, J shed 2 bases, and the junction held 6 bases outside the gene matches.

The V call is TRBV5-1, the J call TRBJ1-1, with D possibly matching TRBD1 (6 bases). Germline CDR1 and CDR2: SGHRS and YFSETQ. Trimming removed 0 bases at V and 3 bases at J, with 12 bases between. The CDR3 sequence is 15 residues long. Written as DNA, the CDR3 is TGCGCCAGCAGCTTGGACAGGGTTCTTTACACTGAAGCTTTCTTT. Residues: CASSLDRVLYTEAFF.

V usage is TRBV19 and J usage is TRBJ2-4; D not resolved. Trimming took 7 bases from V and 3 from J, leaving 10 bases between them. The germline V gene has CDR1 LNHDA and CDR2 SQIVND (reference sequence). The CDR3 contains 13 residues. CDR3 sequence: CASKGEVKNIQYF. CDR3 nucleotide sequence: TGTGCCAGTAAAGGAGAAGTCAAAAACATTCAGTACTTC.

The chain recombines TRBV28 with TRBJ2-7; D is perhaps TRBD2 (6 bases). Germline V gene lookup returns CDR1 MDHEN and CDR2 SYDVKM. V shed 8 bases and J shed 3 bases, with 14 bases lying between them. The CDR3 covers 13 residues. The CDR3 DNA sequence: TGTGCCAGCCTGACGGGGGTTTACTACGAGCAGTACTTC. Residues: CASLTGVYYEQYF.

The sample holds a few counts of this clone. The chain carries TRBV5-4 and TRBJ2-5, with D hard to call. The CDR3 has 14 amino acids. Trimming removed 1 base from V and 5 bases from J, with 12 bases in between. Germline V CDR1 and CDR2: SGHNT, YYREEE (reference sequence). Here the CDR3 reads CASSLKSGGETQYF. For the CDR3, the DNA is TGTGCCAGCAGCTTGAAGTCAGGTGGGGAGACCCAGTACTTC.

The chain carries TRBV5-4 and TRBJ2-1; 7 bases fit TRBD1. This CDR3 has 15 residues. The germline V gene has CDR1 SGHNT and CDR2 YYREEE (reference sequence). The ends lost 2 bases at V and 3 bases at J; junction bases unmatched: 5. The CDR3 here is CASSLPGQIYNEQFF. In DNA, the CDR3 is TGTGCCAGCAGCTTACCGGGACAGATCTACAATGAGCAGTTCTTC.

The chain has TRBV5-1 and TRBJ1-1; tentative D call: TRBD1 (5 bases). With 0 bases removed from V and 5 bases from J, the gap between germline ends came to 11 bases. The germline V gene encodes CDR1 SGHRS and CDR2 YFSETQ. The CDR3 extends over 14 amino acids. The CDR3 region is CASSLERGGTEAFF. For the CDR3, the DNA is TGCGCCAGCAGCTTGGAGAGGGGAGGGACTGAAGCTTTCTTT.

V usage is TRBV28 and J usage is TRBJ1-4, with unresolved D. Germline V lookup: CDR1 MDHEN, CDR2 SYDVKM. V was clipped by 2 bases and J by 2 bases, with 9 bases between them. CDR3 length equals 15 residues. CDR3 DNA sequence: TGTGCCAGCAGTTTAAACCTGGGCACTAATGAAAAACTGTTTTTT. It yields the protein CASSLNLGTNEKLFF.

The chain recombines TRBV27 with TRBJ1-1; D remains unclear. Per the germline V gene, CDR1 is MNHEY and CDR2 is SMNVEV (reference sequence). This CDR3 spans 20 amino acids. Deletions cut 2 bases from V and 0 bases from J, with 25 bases between. CDR3 DNA: TGTGCCAGCAGTTTAACCTACTACTCGGGAGGGCTTGTAATGAACACTGAAGCTTTCTTT. It encodes CASSLTYYSGGLVMNTEAFF.

This clone was observed a few times. V is TRBV6-5 and J is TRBJ2-7; 7 bases are a match to TRBD2. CDR3 size: 12 residues. With V trimmed by 8 bases and J by 1 base, 2 bases remained unmatched. The germline CDR1 and CDR2 sequences are MNHEY and SVGAGI. The CDR3 loop is CASRGESYEQYF. CDR3 in DNA: TGTGCCAGCCGGGGGGAGTCCTACGAGCAGTACTTC.

The V gene is TRBV19, the J gene TRBJ1-2; 7 nucleotides match TRBD1. The CDR3 covers 15 residues. The germline CDR1 and CDR2 sequences are LNHDA and SQIVND (reference sequence). Germline trimming cut 6 bases from V and 0 bases from J; bases unmatched to any gene: 7. The CDR3 spells CASRSRGEANYGYTF. The CDR3 DNA sequence: TGTGCCAGTAGAAGCAGGGGGGAGGCTAACTATGGCTACACCTTC.

The V call is TRBV19, the J call TRBJ2-3; 13 nucleotides line up with TRBD2. CDR1 and CDR2 from the germline V gene are LNHDA and SQIVND (reference sequence). Trimming at V came to 5 bases and at J to 5 bases, leaving 4 bases not matched to a gene. The CDR3 runs to 15 residues. Written as DNA, the CDR3 is TGTGCCAGTAGTTGGACTAGCGGGAGTAGAGATACGCAGTATTTT. Protein product: CASSWTSGSRDTQYF.

This rearrangement joins TRBV29-1 to TRBJ1-2; D is unresolved. Germline V lookup: CDR1 SQVTM, CDR2 ANQGSEA. Trimming left V 0 bases short and J 0 bases short, with 14 bases between. The CDR3 runs 16 residues. In nucleotides, the CDR3 is TGCAGCGTTGAAGATGTGGTGGGCCCCGCTAACTATGGCTACACCTTC. It codes for CSVEDVVGPANYGYTF.

This rearrangement joins TRBV6-6 to TRBJ2-1; 11 bases match TRBD2. Germline-derived CDR1 and CDR2 are MNHNY and SVGAGI (reference sequence). J lost 6 bases, V lost 2 bases, and 3 bases had no gene match. This CDR3 has 15 residues. The CDR3 DNA sequence: TGTGCCAGCAGTTACCGGACTAGCGGGTTCAATGAGCAGTTCTTC. Translating it yields CASSYRTSGFNEQFF.

The V call is TRBV4-3, the J call TRBJ2-7; D possibly corresponds to TRBD1 (6 bases). The ends were cut back, 0 bases at V and 3 bases at J, with 9 bases in the middle. Germline CDR1 reads LGHNA; CDR2 reads YSLEER. The CDR3 totals 14 residues. CDR3 DNA sequence: TGCGCCAGCAGCCAAGATCCGACAGGCTACGAGCAGTACTTC. Encoded protein: CASSQDPTGYEQYF.

The J gene is TRBJ2-3, the V gene TRBV7-9, with TRBD1 identical over 7 bases. Germline lookup yields CDR1 SEHNR and CDR2 FQNEAQ (reference sequence). The CDR3 is 16 amino acids. Trimming took 5 bases from V and 1 from J; bases not matched to a gene: 9. CDR3 sequence reads: CASSPPRGPRTDTQYF. The CDR3 bases are TGTGCCAGCAGCCCCCCAAGGGGGCCCCGCACAGATACGCAGTATTTT.

This sequence joins TRBV10-1 and TRBJ1-2; 8 bases are shared with TRBD1. This CDR3 has 15 amino acids. V lost 8 bases to trimming and J lost 6 bases; unmatched junction nucleotides: 14. In germline, CDR1 is WNHNN, CDR2 SYGVQD (reference sequence). CDR3 sequence (DNA): TGCGCCAGCCATGGACAGGGATGGGGATCGGATGGCTACACCTTC. This translates into CASHGQGWGSDGYTF.

V usage is TRBV5-8 and J usage is TRBJ1-1, with 8 bases lining up with TRBD1. Germline V gives CDR1 SGHTS, CDR2 YDEGEE. The CDR3 is 14 amino acids. J gave up 4 bases and V 4 bases, and 6 bases lay outside the gene matches. CDR3 in DNA: TGTGCCAGCAGCCCAGACAGGGGAGTCACTGAAGCTTTCTTT. Its translation is CASSPDRGVTEAFF.

This clone came up a few times. The V and J genes are TRBV2 and TRBJ2-3; 12 nucleotides agree with TRBD2. The CDR3 consists of 15 residues. Losses at the gene ends were 3 bases for V and 7 bases for J; bases not matched to a gene: 5. Germline values: CDR1 SNHLY, CDR2 FYNNEI. The CDR3, as DNA: TGTGCCAGCAGTGAGAGAACTAGCGGGAGGCATACGCAGTATTTT. It is translated as CASSERTSGRHTQYF. Using reference TRBV2 and TRBJ2-3 for the parts outside the CDR3, the full variable domain is EPEVTQTPSHQVTQMGQEVILRCVPISNHLYFYWYRQILGQKVEFLVSFYNNEISEKSEIFDDQFSVERPDGSNFTLKIRSTKLEDSAMYFCASSERTSGRHTQYFGPGTRLTVL.

On this clone: At one boundary the junction diverges from the germline segment, which might be a read error. Other DNA sequences in the same sample also yield this CDR3. The rearrangement uses TRBV7-9 and TRBJ2-7, with 7 bases that match TRBD1. The germline gives CDR1 SEHNR, CDR2 FQNEAQ (reference sequence). CDR3 length equals 14 residues. The CDR3 DNA sequence: TGCGCCAGCAGCAAGGGACAGAATACTTACGAGCAGTACTTC. Amino acid sequence: CASSKGQNTYEQYF.

This rearrangement joins TRBV10-1 to TRBJ2-3; 10 bases agree with TRBD2. The germline V gene encodes CDR1 WNHNN and CDR2 SYGVQD (reference sequence). The CDR3 runs to 15 residues. With V trimmed by 3 bases and J by 5 bases, 5 bases remained unmatched. The chain's CDR3 is CASSELAGIGDTQYF. The DNA for the CDR3 is TGCGCCAGCAGTGAACTAGCGGGGATAGGAGATACGCAGTATTTT.

The chain is built from TRBV27 and TRBJ2-5, with D perhaps matching TRBD2 (6 bases). The end of the DNA fits TRBJ2-7 better, so the J call may be wrong. The CDR3 spans 14 residues. Germline CDR1 and CDR2: MNHEY and SMNVEV (reference sequence). CDR3: CASSFRGSSYEQYF. The DNA of the CDR3 is TGTGCCAGCAGTTTTCGGGGGAGCTCCTACGAGCAGTACTTC.

V and J are TRBV7-2 and TRBJ1-2, with D maybe TRBD1 (5 bases). Trimming took off 0 bases at V and 2 bases at J, with 10 bases between the two ends. The germline gives CDR1 SGHTA, CDR2 FQGNSA. The CDR3 is 15 amino acids. CDR3 nucleotides: TGTGCCAGCAGCTTAGCGGCGGGGGGGAACTATGGCTACACCTTC. It codes for CASSLAAGGNYGYTF.

This chain uses TRBV28 with TRBJ1-5; weak D call: TRBD1 (5 bases). Between the trimmed V and J ends, which lost 2 bases and 1 base, there was a span of 9 bases. This CDR3 has 15 amino acids. The germline V gene has CDR1 MDHEN and CDR2 SYDVKM. The CDR3 nucleotides are TGTGCCAGCAGTTTAGGGGCTCCGAGCAATCAGCCCCAGCATTTT. Amino acid sequence: CASSLGAPSNQPQHF.

The J gene is TRBJ2-3, the V gene TRBV6-5, with D perhaps matching TRBD1 (5 bases). Germline V gene data show CDR1 as MNHEY and CDR2 as SVGAGI. The CDR3 sequence is 15 residues long. V lost 6 bases, J lost 3 bases, and 16 bases lay in between. As DNA, the CDR3 is TGTGCCAGCAGCTCAAGGCAGGGCCGAACAGATACGCAGTATTTT. It is translated as CASSSRQGRTDTQYF.

This sequence joins TRBV9 and TRBJ2-7; 12 bases match TRBD2. CDR1 and CDR2 from the germline V gene are SGDLS and YYNGEE. The CDR3 runs 17 residues. J lost 0 bases, V lost 3 bases, and 7 bases had no gene match. CDR3 nucleotides: TGTGCCAGCAGCGAGGCTAGCGGGGGGGCCAGCTCCTACGAGCAGTACTTC. Amino acid sequence: CASSEASGGASSYEQYF.

With regard to this clone: One junction end disagrees with the germline gene, perhaps due to a read error. The chain employs TRBV11-2 and TRBJ2-1, with 7 nucleotides matching TRBD2. Germline loops: CDR1 SGHAT, CDR2 FQNNGV. This CDR3 comprises 12 residues. The CDR3 nucleotides read TGTGCCAGCAGCTTAGCCGGGACTAACCAGCTCTTC. Its protein is CASSLAGTNQLF.

This rearrangement joins TRBV6-4 to TRBJ2-3, with 8 positions matching TRBD1. Germline V gene lookup returns CDR1 MRHNA and CDR2 SNTAGT. The CDR3 covers 17 residues. Germline trimming cut 6 bases from V and 4 bases from J; bases unmatched to any gene: 15. CDR3 residues: CASSPWAGGVGADTQYF. The CDR3 DNA sequence: TGTGCCAGCAGCCCATGGGCAGGGGGCGTCGGGGCAGATACGCAGTATTTT.